What follows are 19 T cell receptor beta chains derived from one specimen sequenced in a study of cytomegalovirus exposure and HLA in healthy donors (dated by TCRdb to between 2016 and 2019). The receptor library was made with the immunoSEQ multiplex PCR assay. Not all clones reach the TCRdb copy of this immuneACCESS table, which keeps in-frame sequences only. Checked studies attribute under half of the gap to unresolved V genes and leave the rest unexplained. The sample yields 68,000 or so clones; roughly nine tenths were counted once. The top ten clonotypes cover around 3.2% of the sample. The specimen sequenced was PBMCs. The receptors originated from a man between 18 and 29 years old in good health and CMV-seronegative.

The rearrangement uses TRBV7-3 and TRBJ1-1, with D tentatively TRBD1 (5 bases). Germline assignment: CDR1 SGHTA and CDR2 FQGTGA. The length of the CDR3 is 14 residues. The germline V and J ends were trimmed by 5 bases and 11 bases, with 21 bases remaining between them. CDR3 loop: CASSPSRGSPWAFF. The CDR3 bases are TGTGCCAGCAGCCCGTCCCGGGGGTCCCCCTGGGCTTTCTTT. Full variable domain (rest looked up from reference TRBV7-3 and TRBJ1-1): GAGVSQTPSNKVTEKGKYVELRCDPISGHTALYWYRQSLGQGPEFLIYFQGTGAADDSGLPNDRFFAVRPEGSVSTLKIQRTERGDSAVYLCASSPSRGSPWAFFGQGTRLTVV.

Comment on this clone: At one boundary the junction diverges from the germline segment, which might be a read error. CDR3 DNA: TGTGCCAGCACCGCGACAGACAGAGGCGTGAACTTC. It codes for CASTATDRGVNF. The chain employs TRBV7-9 and TRBJ2-7; perhaps TRBD1 as D (5 bases). CDR1 is SEHNR, CDR2 FQNEAQ, per germline (reference sequence). This CDR3 is 12 amino acids long.

The chain carries TRBV2 and TRBJ2-1, with TRBD1 matching over 7 bases. J was trimmed by 0 bases and V by 10 bases; bases with no gene match: 3. CDR3 length: 13 amino acids. Germline loops: CDR1 SNHLY, CDR2 FYNNEI. The CDR3 sequence: CANNRGSYNEQFF. CDR3 nucleotides: TGTGCCAACAACAGGGGCTCCTACAATGAGCAGTTCTTC. Variable domain in full (rest from reference TRBV2 and TRBJ2-1): EPEVTQTPSHQVTQMGQEVILRCVPISNHLYFYWYRQILGQKVEFLVSFYNNEISEKSEIFDDQFSVERPDGSNFTLKIRSTKLEDSAMYFCANNRGSYNEQFFGPGTRLTVL.

This chain uses TRBV11-1 with TRBJ2-1; 8 nucleotides match TRBD2. The V segment lost 1 base and the J segment 8 bases; nucleotides outside the gene matches: 7. CDR3 size: 15 residues. The germline CDR1 and CDR2 sequences are SGHAT and FQDESV (reference sequence). CDR3 amino acids: CASSLGLATSDEQFF. The CDR3 nucleotides read TGTGCCAGCAGCTTAGGACTAGCGACAAGCGATGAGCAGTTCTTC.

The chain joins TRBV7-2 to TRBJ1-1; D is undetermined. This CDR3 contains 14 residues. V was clipped by 2 bases and J by 1 base, with 8 bases between them. CDR1 and CDR2 from the germline V gene are SGHTA and FQGNSA. The CDR3 DNA reads as TGTGCCAGCAGCTTACTGGGCCCGAACACTGAAGCTTTCTTT. This codes for CASSLLGPNTEAFF.

The J gene is TRBJ2-3, the V gene TRBV18, with a possible D match to TRBD1 (6 bases). Germline V CDR1 and CDR2: KGHSH, LQKENI. This CDR3 spans 12 amino acids. V was pared by 5 bases and J by 3 bases, with 6 bases between. The CDR3 DNA is TGTGCCAGCTCAACAGGGACAGATACGCAGTATTTT. Its translation: CASSTGTDTQYF.

This chain uses TRBV10-3 with TRBJ1-2; weak D call: TRBD1 (5 bases). Germline CDR1 is ENHRY and CDR2 is SYGVKD. V lost 4 bases and J 2 bases, leaving 11 bases between the germline ends. CDR3 length: 14 residues. CDR3: CAISGAGLNYGYTF. Written as DNA, the CDR3 is TGTGCCATCAGTGGAGCAGGGTTGAACTATGGCTACACCTTC.

V gene TRBV28 combines with J gene TRBJ2-7; TRBD1 might be the D (6 bases). CDR1 and CDR2 (germline): MDHEN, SYDVKM. This CDR3 has 16 amino acids. V was cut by 7 bases and J by 1 base, with 20 bases left in between. The CDR3 bases are TGTGCCAGCAAGGGACGCGTACAGGGCCCATCCTACGAGCAGTACTTC. This encodes CASKGRVQGPSYEQYF. Together with reference TRBV28 and TRBJ2-7, the CDR3 gives the full variable domain: DVKVTQSSRYLVKRTGEKVFLECVQDMDHENMFWYRQDPGLGLRLIYFSYDVKMKEKGDIPEGYSVSREKKERFSLILESASTNQTSMYLCASKGRVQGPSYEQYFGPGTRLTVT.

This chain links TRBV5-6 with TRBJ1-1; D is perhaps TRBD1 (6 bases). Germline V CDR1 and CDR2: SGHDT, YYEEEE. Trimming stripped 1 base from V and 4 bases from J, with 11 bases between. The CDR3 spans 14 residues. This chain's CDR3 is CASSLSGVGTEAFF. The CDR3 nucleotides read TGTGCCAGCAGCTTGTCAGGGGTTGGCACTGAAGCTTTCTTT. Full variable domain (missing parts from reference TRBV5-6 and TRBJ1-1): DAGVTQSPTHLIKTRGQQVTLRCSPKSGHDTVSWYQQALGQGPQFIFQYYEEEERQRGNFPDRFSGHQFPNYSSELNVNALLLGDSALYLCASSLSGVGTEAFFGQGTRLTVV.

This rearrangement joins TRBV18 to TRBJ2-1, with D possibly TRBD2 on 5 matching bases. Trimming removed 5 bases from V and 5 bases from J, with 19 bases in between. The CDR3 loop spans 16 amino acids. Per the germline V gene, CDR1 is KGHSH and CDR2 is LQKENI. The CDR3 reads CASSTSRRADHNEQFF. For the CDR3, the DNA is TGTGCCAGCTCAACGTCACGTCGAGCGGACCACAATGAGCAGTTCTTC.

The V and J genes are TRBV21-1 and TRBJ2-1; the D call TRBD2 from the table was never checked on the DNA. TRBV21-1 is classified as a pseudogene. This CDR3 is 19 amino acids long. CDR3 coding DNA: TGTGCCAGCAGCATATTAAGTAATAGCGGGAGGTCGTGGAACAATGAGCAGTTCTTC. This codes for CASSILSNSGRSWNNEQFF.

The chain uses TRBV7-2 and TRBJ1-1; D possibly corresponds to TRBD1 (5 bases). Looked up from germline, CDR1 is SGHTA and CDR2 is FQGNSA. The CDR3 is made up of 15 amino acids. V lost 2 bases, J lost 2 bases, and 12 bases lay in between. The CDR3 is CASSLYGGTNTEAFF. The CDR3 DNA sequence: TGTGCCAGCAGCTTATACGGGGGTACCAACACTGAAGCTTTCTTT.

The J gene is TRBJ2-5, the V gene TRBV18, with 9 nucleotides matching TRBD1. With V trimmed by 2 bases and J by 2 bases, 3 bases remained unmatched. The CDR3 sequence is 15 residues long. Germline CDR1 is KGHSH and CDR2 is LQKENI. This CDR3 is CASSPSTGGQETQYF. CDR3 bases: TGTGCCAGCTCACCATCGACAGGGGGGCAAGAGACCCAGTACTTC.

The rearrangement joins TRBV7-6 to TRBJ1-1, with D unresolved. CDR1 is SGHVS and CDR2 is FNYEAQ in the germline V gene. Trimming removed 2 bases from V and 0 bases from J, with 4 bases in between. This CDR3 region has 13 residues. CDR3 bases: TGTGCCAGCAGCTTACAGATGAACACTGAAGCTTTCTTT. Translated: CASSLQMNTEAFF.

The chain has TRBV30 and TRBJ2-2, with a possible D match to TRBD2 (6 bases). The CDR3 has 13 residues. From germline, CDR1 is GTSNPN and CDR2 SVGIG (reference sequence). Trimming took off 5 bases at V and 8 bases at J, with 15 bases between the two ends. The CDR3 loop reads CAWGTTGGGELFF. The CDR3 coding sequence is TGTGCCTGGGGGACCACCGGAGGGGGGGAGCTGTTTTTT.

The rearrangement joins TRBV30 to TRBJ1-2; 7 nucleotides line up with TRBD1. CDR1 and CDR2 from the germline V gene are GTSNPN and SVGIG (reference sequence). The V gene end was trimmed by 2 bases and the J gene end by 4 bases; junction bases not matched to a gene: 7. This CDR3 comprises 14 residues. The CDR3 sequence is CAWSRAGGIYGYTF. For the CDR3, the DNA is TGTGCCTGGAGTCGGGCAGGGGGAATCTATGGCTACACCTTC.

V is TRBV27 and J is TRBJ2-5; 12 bases match TRBD2. Germline trimming cut 0 bases from V and 4 bases from J; bases unmatched to any gene: 15. This CDR3 contains 20 residues. Per the germline V gene, CDR1 is MNHEY and CDR2 is SMNVEV (reference sequence). CDR3 residues: CASSLSPPRLAGAWGETQYF. CDR3 nucleotides: TGTGCCAGCAGTTTATCGCCCCCCAGACTAGCGGGAGCATGGGGAGAGACCCAGTACTTC.

The chain carries TRBV7-3 and TRBJ2-2; TRBD1 is a possible D gene (5 bases). The CDR3 covers 15 residues. Trimming stripped 5 bases from V and 7 bases from J, with 17 bases between. The V gene's germline CDR1 is SGHTA and CDR2 FQGTGA. The CDR3 spells CASSPPPGYNGELFF. Written as DNA, the CDR3 is TGTGCCAGCAGCCCGCCCCCAGGGTATAACGGGGAGCTGTTTTTT.

This rearrangement joins TRBV21-1 to TRBJ2-2; the D call in the table, TRBD1, was not verified against the DNA. TRBV21-1 is a documented pseudogene. CDR3 length: 15 residues. In DNA form, the CDR3 reads TGTGCCAGCAGCGAGAGACAGGCGAACACCGGGGAGCTGTTTTTT. Amino acids: CASSERQANTGELFF.